These T cell receptor beta chains were read from a single sample in a study of cytomegalovirus exposure and HLA in healthy donors. Profiled with immunoSEQ multiplex PCR; TCRdb holds only in-frame clones, not every one. The data contain 120,000 or so clones, 80% of them singletons. The sample was PBMCs. These TCRs come from a man younger than 45 in good health and CMV-seropositive. The conserved cysteine and the conserved F or W are not part of the CDR3 here.

J gene: TRBJ2-3
V gene: TRBV11-2
CDR3 protein: ASSQLGGVLDTQY

J gene: TRBJ2-3
V gene: TRBV11-2
CDR3 protein: ASSSSRVIDTQY

J gene: TRBJ2-5
V gene: TRBV7-2
CDR3 protein: ASSLGPLMTSGGEIRY

J gene: TRBJ1-6
V gene: TRBV2
CDR3 protein: ASSDGYDSPLH

J gene: TRBJ1-5
V gene: TRBV19
CDR3 protein: ASTSPSGGPQPQH

J gene: TRBJ2-3
V gene: TRBV29-1
CDR3 protein: SVEAGLPFGTDTQY

J gene: TRBJ2-1
V gene: TRBV7-3
CDR3 protein: ASSFLAGGHNEQF

J gene: TRBJ2-7
V gene: TRBV5-5
CDR3 protein: ASSITQGRTYEQY

J gene: TRBJ2-5
V gene: TRBV5-1
CDR3 protein: ASSLGRQETQY

J gene: TRBJ1-4
V gene: TRBV5-8
CDR3 protein: ASSSQGGTNEKLF

J gene: TRBJ2-7
V gene: TRBV2
CDR3 protein: ASSGEAAGPYEQY